Reported below is one T cell receptor (beta chain). Its antigen is unidentified. Data came from immunoSEQ multiplex PCR; TCRdb stores just in-frame clones and leaves some out. The sample records about 170,000 clones, around 90% being singletons. This sample is part of a study of T cell responses to AZD1222 COVID-19 vaccine. The V end was cut by 11 bases, the J end by 5 bases, with 19 bases between. This CDR3 is 13 amino acids long. Germline assignment: CDR1 MNHEY and CDR2 SVGAGI. Study-wide points: Unmutated variant regions are reportedly targeted by nearly half of spike-specific TCRs. A rise in Spike-specific TCR breadth and depth followed two AZD1222 doses. Donors were mostly white British, more females; clonal diversity possibly underestimated.

The V gene is TRBV6-5, the J gene TRBJ2-7, with D tentatively TRBD2 (6 bases). The TCR originated in an adult in good health. Here the sequenced sample was peripheral blood, taken on day 0 of AZD1222 vaccination. CDR3 nucleotides: TGTGCCGGTTCAAGGAGGGCCGGGGACGAGCAGTACTTC. It encodes CAGSRRAGDEQYF.